A single sample gave rise to the 29 T cell receptor beta chains below, sequenced in a study of OX40 agonist ivuxolimab in advanced cancers. TCRdb keeps only in-frame clones here, not all; method: immunoSEQ multiplex PCR. The sample yields tens of thousands of clones, around nine tenths seen once. Specimen: CD4+ or CD8+ T cells sorted from blood, collected in a trial of the OX40 agonist ivuxolimab. These receptors came from an adult with an advanced solid tumor such as melanoma, head and neck, liver or kidney cancer.

As regards this clone: An end of the junction does not agree with germline; a read error may underlie this. The V gene is TRBV7-2, the J gene TRBJ1-6, with a weak D call TRBD1 (5 bases). The V gene's germline CDR1 is SGHTA and CDR2 FQGNSA. The CDR3 contains 16 residues. The DNA of the CDR3 is TGTGCCACCAGCAGCTTAAGGGGCTTCGTGGGTTCACCCCTCCACTTT. Protein product: CATSSLRGFVGSPLHF.

The chain employs TRBV7-2 and TRBJ2-1; D is uncertain. There are 16 residues in the CDR3. V lost 10 bases, J lost 0 bases, and 19 bases lay in between. The germline CDR1 and CDR2 sequences are SGHTA and FQGNSA. The CDR3 DNA is TGTGCCACCCACAGTGGACGTTCGAGCTCCTACAATGAGCAGTTCTTC. It codes for CATHSGRSSSYNEQFF. Filled out from reference TRBV7-2 and TRBJ2-1, the complete variable domain reads GAGVSQSPSNKVTEKGKDVELRCDPISGHTALYWYRQSLGQGLEFLIYFQGNSAPDKSGLPSDRFSAERTGGSVSTLTIQRTQQEDSAVYLCATHSGRSSSYNEQFFGPGTRLTVL.

The V call is TRBV7-9, the J call TRBJ2-5; 9 nucleotides match TRBD1. The V gene's germline CDR1 is SEHNR and CDR2 FQNEAQ (reference sequence). The V and J ends lost 5 bases and 2 bases, in that order; junction bases with no gene match: 6. CDR3 length: 15 amino acids. CDR3 nucleotide sequence: TGTGCCAGCAGCAACATAGACAGGGGGCAAGAGACCCAGTACTTC. This gives the protein CASSNIDRGQETQYF.

This chain uses TRBV10-3 with TRBJ2-5; D not resolved. Trimming removed 4 bases from V and 5 bases from J, with 11 bases in between. Germline V CDR1 and CDR2: ENHRY, SYGVKD. CDR3 length equals 13 residues. The CDR3 DNA is TGTGCCATCAGTGCTGAGGTTGGGGAGACCCAGTACTTC. It codes for CAISAEVGETQYF.

CDR3 sequence: CASSVQGSTDTQYF. CDR3 coding DNA: TGTGCCAGCAGCGTACAGGGGAGCACAGATACGCAGTATTTT. The chain combines TRBV9 with TRBJ2-3; TRBD1 might be the D (6 bases). CDR3 length: 14 amino acids. Trimming left V 1 base short and J 0 bases short, with 6 bases between. CDR1 and CDR2 (germline): SGDLS, YYNGEE. Complete variable domain (other parts from reference TRBV9 and TRBJ2-3): DSGVTQTPKHLITATGQRVTLRCSPRSGDLSVYWYQQSLDQGLQFLIQYYNGEERAKGNILERFSAQQFPDLHSELNLSSLELGDSALYFCASSVQGSTDTQYFGPGTRLTVL.

V gene TRBV27 combines with J gene TRBJ2-5; unclear D gene. This CDR3 region has 13 residues. Trimming took off 0 bases at V and 9 bases at J, with 11 bases between the two ends. Per the germline V gene, CDR1 is MNHEY and CDR2 is SMNVEV (reference sequence). The CDR3 DNA reads TGTGCCAGCAGTTTATCGGGGTCGTCGGCCCAGTACTTC. Translated: CASSLSGSSAQYF.

J is TRBJ2-1 and V is TRBV7-3, with 8 bases matching TRBD2. The V and J ends lost 3 bases and 3 bases, in that order; junction bases with no gene match: 7. Germline assignment: CDR1 SGHTA and CDR2 FQGTGA. This CDR3 has 16 amino acids. The CDR3 coding sequence is TGTGCCAGCAGCTTTGTGGCGGGGGGCCACTACAATGAGCAGTTCTTC. Protein sequence: CASSFVAGGHYNEQFF.

About this clone itself: Germline is not matched at one junction end, which may reflect a read error. The chain carries TRBV7-7 and TRBJ2-7; 7 bases fit TRBD1. Germline CDR1 is SSHAT and CDR2 is FNYEAQ (reference sequence). The CDR3 loop spans 17 amino acids. Here the CDR3 DNA reads TGTGCTAGCAGCTCAAGACAGGGTAGGGTATCAGCCTACGAGCAGTACTTC. Translated, it gives CASSSRQGRVSAYEQYF.

This rearrangement joins TRBV7-8 to TRBJ1-3; 8 nucleotides line up with TRBD1. The CDR3 contains 16 residues. V dropped 2 bases and J dropped 1; count of bases not matched to a gene: 4. Looked up from germline, CDR1 is SGHVS and CDR2 is FQNEAQ. The CDR3: CASSLLDRESGNTIYF. The CDR3 DNA reads TGTGCCAGCAGCTTACTGGACAGGGAGTCTGGAAACACCATATATTTT. Full variable domain (missing parts from reference TRBV7-8 and TRBJ1-3): GAGVSQSPRYKVAKRGQDVALRCDPISGHVSLFWYQQALGQGPEFLTYFQNEAQLDKSGLPSDRFFAERPEGSVSTLKIQRTQQEDSAVYLCASSLLDRESGNTIYFGEGSWLTVV.

J is TRBJ2-2 and V is TRBV7-8, with a possible D match to TRBD1 (5 bases). Trimming removed 5 bases from V and 5 bases from J, with 9 bases in between. The germline gives CDR1 SGHVS, CDR2 FQNEAQ. The CDR3 contains 13 residues. The CDR3 nucleotides read TGTGCCAGCAGCCCCCAGGGAACCGGGGAGCTGTTTTTT. Translation: CASSPQGTGELFF.

The chain employs TRBV27 and TRBJ2-2; TRBD2 matches at 7 bases. V trimming: 4 bases; J trimming: 4 bases; junction bases outside the gene matches: 6. The CDR3 has 15 residues. Per the germline V gene, CDR1 is MNHEY and CDR2 is SMNVEV (reference sequence). CDR3 residues: CASSSRLASTGELFF. CDR3 coding DNA: TGTGCCAGCAGTTCCCGACTAGCAAGCACCGGGGAGCTGTTTTTT.

J is TRBJ2-4 and V is TRBV29-1; D is possibly TRBD1 (6 bases). Germline V gene data show CDR1 as SQVTM and CDR2 as ANQGSEA. This CDR3 region has 15 residues. The V and J ends lost 1 base and 7 bases respectively, with 17 bases between them. The DNA of the CDR3 is TGCAGCGTTGAAGGAACCGGGACATTTGAGAACATTCAGTACTTC. Amino acid sequence: CSVEGTGTFENIQYF.

This chain connects TRBV4-3 to TRBJ2-3; D call uncertain. This CDR3 region has 13 residues. Germline lookup yields CDR1 LGHNA and CDR2 YSLEER. Trimming left V 0 bases short and J 5 bases short, with 6 bases between. The CDR3 DNA reads TGCGCCAGCAGCCAAGAACGGGTAGATACGCAGTATTTT. Translation gives CASSQERVDTQYF.

The chain is built from TRBV29-1 and TRBJ2-2; 7 positions match TRBD1. CDR3 length: 13 residues. Losses at the gene ends were 8 bases for V and 0 bases for J; bases not matched to a gene: 3. Germline CDR1 SQVTM, CDR2 ANQGSEA. CDR3 region: CSHGTANTGELFF. CDR3 coding DNA: TGCAGCCACGGGACAGCGAACACCGGGGAGCTGTTTTTT.

This chain connects TRBV27 to TRBJ1-1; D call uncertain. Germline V gives CDR1 MNHEY, CDR2 SMNVEV (reference sequence). The CDR3 runs 11 residues. V was shortened by 8 bases and J by 0 bases, with 4 bases between the two germline ends. The CDR3: CASRLNTEAFF. CDR3 DNA: TGTGCCAGCCGGCTGAACACTGAAGCTTTCTTT.

The V call is TRBV6-1, the J call TRBJ1-5; a weak D match, TRBD1 (6 bases). Germline V lookup: CDR1 MNHNS, CDR2 SASEGT. V lost 0 bases to trimming and J lost 4 bases, with 16 bases between them. The CDR3 contains 17 residues. The DNA for the CDR3 is TGTGCCAGCAGTGAAGCTCGGGGGGCGTTTGGTAATCAGCCCCAGCATTTT. Protein sequence: CASSEARGAFGNQPQHF.

V gene TRBV30 combines with J gene TRBJ2-7; 8 nucleotides match TRBD2. V lost 5 bases and J lost 3; bases outside the gene matches: 9. This CDR3 is built from 14 residues. Germline V gene data show CDR1 as GTSNPN and CDR2 as SVGIG (reference sequence). Here the CDR3 reads CAWEGSGSLYEQYF. The CDR3 coding sequence is TGTGCCTGGGAAGGGAGCGGGAGCCTCTACGAGCAGTACTTC.

The genes are TRBV6-1 and TRBJ1-5; the D gene is possibly TRBD1 (6 bases). The germline V and J ends were trimmed by 11 bases and 2 bases, with 16 bases remaining between them. The CDR3 contains 14 residues. Germline CDR1 reads MNHNS; CDR2 reads SASEGT. CDR3 protein: CAGGPGARNQPQHF. CDR3 sequence (DNA): TGTGCCGGCGGCCCGGGGGCCCGCAATCAGCCCCAGCATTTT.

V is TRBV6-1 and J is TRBJ2-7; 8 nucleotides align to TRBD2. V dropped 6 bases and J dropped 2; count of bases not matched to a gene: 9. The CDR3 length is 15 residues. Germline CDR1 is MNHNS and CDR2 is SASEGT. This chain's CDR3 is CASSETAGEAYEQYF. In DNA, the CDR3 is TGTGCCAGCAGCGAAACAGCGGGGGAGGCCTACGAGCAGTACTTC.

This chain's CDR3 is CASSETYEQYF. CDR3 DNA: TGTGCCAGCAGTGAAACGTACGAGCAGTACTTC. The V call is TRBV6-1, the J call TRBJ2-7; no clear D gene. V lost 2 bases, J lost 4 bases, and 3 bases lay in between. The CDR3 has 11 residues. Looked up from germline, CDR1 is MNHNS and CDR2 is SASEGT.

This chain links TRBV6-5 with TRBJ2-1; 10 nucleotides align to TRBD2. The CDR3 consists of 15 residues. The junction had 7 bases not matched to a gene; V was cut back by 8 bases and J by 3 bases. The germline V gene encodes CDR1 MNHEY and CDR2 SVGAGI. The CDR3 is CASLAGVSIYNEQFF. Written as DNA, the CDR3 is TGTGCCAGCCTAGCGGGAGTCTCTATCTACAATGAGCAGTTCTTC.

The rearrangement joins TRBV19 to TRBJ2-1; 11 bases are a match to TRBD2. V was pared by 5 bases and J by 5 bases, with 8 bases of the junction left unmatched. In germline, CDR1 is LNHDA, CDR2 SQIVND (reference sequence). There are 16 residues in the CDR3. The CDR3 protein is CASSHPGLAANNEQFF. The CDR3 nucleotides are TGTGCCAGTAGTCACCCGGGACTAGCGGCTAACAATGAGCAGTTCTTC.

CDR3 in DNA: TGTGCCAGCAGCCCCGGCGCGGGTCAGTTCACAGATACGCAGTATTTT. Protein sequence: CASSPGAGQFTDTQYF. The V gene is TRBV9, the J gene TRBJ2-3, with D perhaps matching TRBD2 (5 bases). CDR1 SGDLS and CDR2 YYNGEE come from the germline V gene. This CDR3 has 16 residues. V dropped 4 bases and J dropped 2 bases, with 17 bases sitting between them.

The genes are TRBV27 and TRBJ2-5; D not resolved. This CDR3 comprises 16 residues. Germline V gene lookup returns CDR1 MNHEY and CDR2 SMNVEV (reference sequence). V lost 4 bases and J 5 bases, leaving 20 bases between the germline ends. CDR3 sequence: CASSSDNNRAMETQYF. The CDR3 bases are TGTGCCAGCAGTTCGGATAATAACCGGGCGATGGAGACCCAGTACTTC.

V and J are TRBV7-9 and TRBJ1-6; 11 bases align to TRBD1. CDR3 length: 14 amino acids. The germline CDR1 and CDR2 sequences are SEHNR and FQNEAQ (reference sequence). V shed 4 bases, J shed 8 bases, and the junction held 1 base outside the gene matches. CDR3 in DNA: TGTGCCAGCAGCTCGGGACAGGGGGATTCACCCCTCCACTTT. Its protein is CASSSGQGDSPLHF.

The J gene is TRBJ1-1, the V gene TRBV11-3; 7 bases are a match to TRBD1. The CDR3 has 17 amino acids. V lost 5 bases, J lost 1 base, and 13 bases stayed unmatched. In germline, CDR1 is SGHNT, CDR2 YENEEA. CDR3 sequence: CASSPLVLDRTNTEAFF. CDR3 DNA: TGTGCCAGCAGCCCCCTAGTTCTGGACAGGACGAACACTGAAGCTTTCTTT.

The V and J genes are TRBV2 and TRBJ2-1; no definite D call. The CDR3 spans 10 residues. The germline V and J ends were trimmed by 8 bases and 4 bases, with 3 bases remaining between them. CDR1 SNHLY and CDR2 FYNNEI come from the germline V gene. The CDR3 spells CASLYNEQFF. CDR3 nucleotides: TGTGCCAGCCTATACAATGAGCAGTTCTTC.

The chain uses TRBV13 and TRBJ1-1; 7 nucleotides agree with TRBD1. The CDR3 extends over 13 amino acids. Per the germline V gene, CDR1 is PRHDT and CDR2 is FYEKMQ (reference sequence). Germline trimming cut 5 bases from V and 1 base from J; bases unmatched to any gene: 1. For the CDR3, the DNA is TGTGCCAGCAGCAACAGGGGGAACACTGAAGCTTTCTTT. It yields the protein CASSNRGNTEAFF.

V and J are TRBV2 and TRBJ2-7; tentatively, D is TRBD2 (5 bases). Germline lookup yields CDR1 SNHLY and CDR2 FYNNEI. Trimming left V 9 bases short and J 4 bases short, with 16 bases between. The CDR3 spans 13 residues. This chain's CDR3 is CASEGRSDYEQYF. As DNA, the CDR3 is TGTGCCAGTGAAGGGAGATCCGATTACGAGCAGTACTTC. Based on the CDR3 plus reference TRBV2 and TRBJ2-7, the full variable domain is EPEVTQTPSHQVTQMGQEVILRCVPISNHLYFYWYRQILGQKVEFLVSFYNNEISEKSEIFDDQFSVERPDGSNFTLKIRSTKLEDSAMYFCASEGRSDYEQYFGPGTRLTVT.